The 22 T cell receptor beta chains below all came from one sample that was sequenced in a study of shared clonotypes between healthy human individuals. As defined, naive CD8 cells were CD45RO-negative and positively selected for CCR7, with terminally differentiated effector memory CD45RA+ cells excluded. The repertoire was sequenced with immunoSEQ multiplex PCR; TCRdb's copy has only in-frame clones and lacks some. Among some 740,000 clones listed, 80% to 95% were seen once. Sequencing used naive CD8+ T cells sorted from blood. Every receptor here comes from a man younger than 45 in good health.

The J gene is TRBJ2-1, the V gene TRBV19, with 7 bases identical to TRBD2. J lost 8 bases, V lost 3 bases, and 10 bases had no gene match. CDR1 and CDR2 (germline): LNHDA, SQIVND (reference sequence). CDR3 length: 15 residues. The CDR3 DNA is TGTGCCAGTAGTATTCTTGGCGGGAGTAGAGATGAGCAGTTCTTC. Its protein product is CASSILGGSRDEQFF. The full variable domain, with the rest looked up from reference TRBV19 and TRBJ2-1, is DGGITQSPKYLFRKEGQNVTLSCEQNLNHDAMYWYRQDPGQGLRLIYYSQIVNDFQKGDIAEGYSVSREKKESFPLTVTSAQKNPTAFYLCASSILGGSRDEQFFGPGTRLTVL.

The chain carries TRBV7-6 and TRBJ2-7, with 8 bases matching TRBD1. Germline V lookup: CDR1 SGHVS, CDR2 FNYEAQ. The trim removed 5 bases at V and 2 bases at J, leaving 14 bases unmatched. CDR3 size: 17 residues. CDR3 sequence (DNA): TGTGCCAGCAGCCAGGGCGGGACAGGCGATCTTACCTACGAGCAGTACTTC. This encodes CASSQGGTGDLTYEQYF.

This clone was found once. The V call is TRBV28, the J call TRBJ2-7; D is ambiguous. Trimming took off 3 bases at V and 0 bases at J, with 15 bases between the two ends. The CDR3 totals 16 residues. Germline CDR1 and CDR2: MDHEN and SYDVKM. In DNA form, the CDR3 reads TGTGCCAGCAGTTTCGGATTAGCCGCAAGCTCCTACGAGCAGTACTTC. Translation: CASSFGLAASSYEQYF. The full variable domain, its missing parts supplied by reference TRBV28 and TRBJ2-7, is DVKVTQSSRYLVKRTGEKVFLECVQDMDHENMFWYRQDPGLGLRLIYFSYDVKMKEKGDIPEGYSVSREKKERFSLILESASTNQTSMYLCASSFGLAASSYEQYFGPGTRLTVT.

The V and J genes are TRBV28 and TRBJ1-2; weak D call: TRBD1 (5 bases). Germline V gene sequence: CDR1 MDHEN, CDR2 SYDVKM. This CDR3 is 15 amino acids long. V was pared by 3 bases and J by 2 bases, with 13 bases between. CDR3 in amino acids: CASSLRTNENYGYTF. The CDR3 nucleotides read TGTGCCAGCAGTTTGCGGACAAATGAAAACTATGGCTACACCTTC.

This clone was seen only a few times. The chain has TRBV28 and TRBJ2-2; no firm D call. The CDR3 covers 12 residues. Germline V CDR1 and CDR2: MDHEN, SYDVKM. V was cut by 2 bases and J by 5 bases, with 3 bases left in between. CDR3 nucleotide sequence: TGTGCCAGCAGTTTACAAACCGGGGAGCTGTTTTTT. It is translated as CASSLQTGELFF. The full variable domain, completed using reference TRBV28 and TRBJ2-2, is DVKVTQSSRYLVKRTGEKVFLECVQDMDHENMFWYRQDPGLGLRLIYFSYDVKMKEKGDIPEGYSVSREKKERFSLILESASTNQTSMYLCASSLQTGELFFGEGSRLTVL.

V usage is TRBV5-1 and J usage is TRBJ2-6, with 10 positions matching TRBD1. Unmatched junction bases numbered 16, after V lost 7 bases and J lost 0 bases. This CDR3 region has 20 residues. Germline CDR1 and CDR2: SGHRS and YFSETQ. The CDR3 reads CASGTKEGQGPNSGANVLTF. Written as DNA, the CDR3 is TGCGCCAGCGGGACTAAAGAGGGACAGGGGCCCAACTCTGGGGCCAACGTCCTGACTTTC.

V usage is TRBV27 and J usage is TRBJ1-5; D remains ambiguous. Trimming pared 0 bases from V and 2 bases from J, leaving 5 bases between. The length of the CDR3 is 14 residues. CDR1 MNHEY and CDR2 SMNVEV come from the germline V gene (reference sequence). CDR3 residues: CASSLSSGNQPQHF. The CDR3 bases are TGTGCCAGCAGTTTATCGAGCGGCAATCAGCCCCAGCATTTT.

This sequence joins TRBV19 and TRBJ1-1, with 8 bases matching TRBD1. The germline CDR1 and CDR2 sequences are LNHDA and SQIVND (reference sequence). V lost 6 bases, J lost 1 base, and 1 base stayed unmatched. CDR3 length: 13 residues. Here the CDR3 reads CASSDRGNTEAFF. CDR3 nucleotides: TGTGCCAGTAGCGACAGGGGGAACACTGAAGCTTTCTTT.

The chain joins TRBV5-6 to TRBJ2-2; 8 bases fit TRBD2. The CDR3 totals 16 residues. From germline, CDR1 is SGHDT and CDR2 YYEEEE. V lost 2 bases to trimming and J lost 5 bases; unmatched junction nucleotides: 8. The CDR3 is CASSFLAGGGTGELFF. DNA for the CDR3: TGTGCCAGCAGCTTTCTGGCGGGGGGCGGTACCGGGGAGCTGTTTTTT.

The chain employs TRBV6-6 and TRBJ2-5, with 7 bases lining up with TRBD2. This CDR3 is built from 14 residues. With V trimmed by 0 bases and J by 3 bases, 1 base remained unmatched. CDR1 is MNHNY and CDR2 is SVGAGI in the germline V gene (reference sequence). DNA of the CDR3: TGTGCCAGCAGTTACTCGCGGGAGAAAGAGACCCAGTACTTC. It codes for CASSYSREKETQYF.

The chain couples TRBV4-3 to TRBJ2-1, with 8 bases aligning to TRBD2. The CDR3 totals 15 residues. The germline V gene has CDR1 LGHNA and CDR2 YSLEER. The ends lost 3 bases at V and 6 bases at J; junction bases unmatched: 7. This chain's CDR3 is CASSHRSGSSNEQFF. The CDR3 DNA sequence: TGCGCCAGCAGCCATCGGAGCGGGAGTTCCAATGAGCAGTTCTTC.

The gene calls are TRBV2 and TRBJ2-7, with 12 bases fitting TRBD2. The junction had 7 bases not matched to a gene; V was cut back by 6 bases and J by 4 bases. Germline loops: CDR1 SNHLY, CDR2 FYNNEI. The CDR3 is 15 residues long. The CDR3 is CASRRLAGDQYEQYF. The CDR3 nucleotides are TGTGCCAGCAGGAGACTAGCGGGAGACCAATACGAGCAGTACTTC.

This chain uses TRBV5-5 with TRBJ2-4; TRBD1 agrees at 8 bases. Looked up from germline, CDR1 is SGHKS and CDR2 is YYEKEE (reference sequence). The CDR3 is 15 residues long. V shed 1 base, J shed 6 bases, and the junction held 6 bases outside the gene matches. This chain's CDR3 is CASSLRQGMGNIQYF. The CDR3 DNA reads TGTGCCAGCAGCTTGCGACAGGGGATGGGAAACATTCAGTACTTC.

The chain joins TRBV6-1 to TRBJ2-1, with D maybe TRBD2 (6 bases). The CDR3 contains 16 residues. CDR1 and CDR2 (germline): MNHNS, SASEGT. V was trimmed by 2 bases and J by 4 bases, leaving 15 bases between them. CDR3 amino acids: CASSETRDWGYNEQFF. DNA of the CDR3: TGTGCCAGCAGTGAAACCCGGGACTGGGGTTACAATGAGCAGTTCTTC.

The rearrangement uses TRBV15 and TRBJ2-1; D is uncertain. The CDR3 totals 10 residues. The V end lost 6 bases, the J end lost 5 bases, and 2 bases lay between the germline ends. Germline loops: CDR1 LNHNV, CDR2 YYDKDF (reference sequence). The CDR3 here is CATRDNEQFF. CDR3 nucleotide sequence: TGTGCCACCAGGGACAATGAGCAGTTCTTC.

In DNA form, the CDR3 reads TGCGCCAGCAGCCAGGTTCTGAGCGGGGGTTACAATGAGCAGTTCTTC. Translation: CASSQVLSGGYNEQFF. V is TRBV5-1 and J is TRBJ2-1, with 8 bases aligning to TRBD2. Germline assignment: CDR1 SGHRS and CDR2 YFSETQ. The CDR3 has 16 amino acids. The V gene end was trimmed by 4 bases and the J gene end by 4 bases; junction bases not matched to a gene: 10.

The V gene is TRBV5-4, the J gene TRBJ1-1; D gene uncertain. CDR1 is SGHNT, CDR2 YYREEE, per germline (reference sequence). Trimming cost V 0 bases and J 6 bases, with 12 bases left between them. This CDR3 contains 14 residues. This CDR3 reads CASSLEGPPAEAFF. CDR3 DNA sequence: TGTGCCAGCAGCTTGGAAGGACCTCCGGCTGAAGCTTTCTTT. The full variable domain, with the rest looked up from reference TRBV5-4 and TRBJ1-1, is ETGVTQSPTHLIKTRGQQVTLRCSSQSGHNTVSWYQQALGQGPQFIFQYYREEENGRGNFPPRFSGLQFPNYSSELNVNALELDDSALYLCASSLEGPPAEAFFGQGTRLTVV.

CDR3 residues: CASSYSWTYEQYF. In DNA form, the CDR3 reads TGTGCCAGCAGTTACTCGTGGACCTACGAGCAGTACTTC. V is TRBV6-6 and J is TRBJ2-7; D unresolved. The CDR3 extends over 13 amino acids. In germline, CDR1 is MNHNY, CDR2 SVGAGI (reference sequence). Trimming took off 0 bases at V and 2 bases at J, with 5 bases between the two ends.

J is TRBJ2-6 and V is TRBV10-3, with 8 bases aligning to TRBD1. The germline V gene encodes CDR1 ENHRY and CDR2 SYGVKD. With V trimmed by 6 bases and J by 0 bases, 7 bases remained unmatched. This CDR3 comprises 17 residues. In nucleotides, the CDR3 is TGTGCCATCAGCAGACAGGGGCCCCCCTCTGGGGCCAACGTCCTGACTTTC. It yields the protein CAISRQGPPSGANVLTF.

The chain uses TRBV7-2 and TRBJ2-7; D is perhaps TRBD1 or TRBD2 (5 bases each). V was pared by 5 bases and J by 5 bases, with 13 bases between. The CDR3 totals 13 residues. Per the germline V gene, CDR1 is SGHTA and CDR2 is FQGNSA. CDR3 sequence: CASSPNGGDEQYF. The CDR3 region has the DNA TGTGCCAGCAGCCCGAATGGGGGAGACGAGCAGTACTTC.

CDR3 nucleotides: TGTGCCAGCAGCGTAGCACAGGGGCTGAACACTGAAGCTTTCTTT. This gives the protein CASSVAQGLNTEAFF. The J gene is TRBJ1-1, the V gene TRBV9; the match to TRBD1 covers 7 bases. V dropped 0 bases and J dropped 0; count of bases not matched to a gene: 2. The CDR3 consists of 15 residues. Germline V lookup: CDR1 SGDLS, CDR2 YYNGEE.

As regards this clone: This sample also contains other DNA sequences that code for the same CDR3. The chain has TRBV27 and TRBJ2-7, with 8 bases that match TRBD2. V was pared by 2 bases and J by 2 bases, with 2 bases of the junction left unmatched. Per the germline V gene, CDR1 is MNHEY and CDR2 is SMNVEV (reference sequence). The CDR3 runs 14 residues. CDR3 nucleotides: TGTGCCAGCAGTTTAGCGGGAGGCCCCTACGAGCAGTACTTC. Translating gives CASSLAGGPYEQYF.